This T cell receptor beta chain was captured by sequencing in a study of CD8 T cells in ankylosing spondylitis. Findings and caveats of the study: Disease-associated clones were reportedly significantly overrepresented in matched ankylosing spondylitis synovial fluid. Among TCR beta sequences, a motif of several highly homologous variants appeared characteristic of ankylosing spondylitis blood.

The CDR3 spans 13 residues. The junction had 5 bases not matched to a gene; V was cut back by 5 bases and J by 5 bases. Germline V gene data show CDR1 as MNHNS and CDR2 as SASEGT. With molecular barcodes, quantitative 5'-RACE was used to make the TCR beta libraries. MiXCR, applied by TCRdb to the 5' RACE reads, yields one record per CDR3 protein. The sample carries approximately 240,000 distinct CDR3 sequences, roughly 25% recorded once. With regard to this clonotype: Its antigen is currently unknown.

The TCR comes from a male donor with ankylosing spondylitis or in good health (not recorded which). The chain uses TRBV6-1 and TRBJ2-7; 8 bases line up with TRBD2. The sample taken for sequencing was blood, either unsorted or a sorted T cell fraction (not recorded which). For the CDR3, the DNA is TGTGCCAGCAGTAGGGCGGGAGGTAACGAGCAGTACTTC. Its protein product is CASSRAGGNEQYF.